The 6 T cell receptor beta chains listed next were all sequenced from one sample in a study of PD-L1 blockade in urothelial cancer. Assay: immunoSEQ multiplex PCR; the TCRdb copy retains only in-frame clones and omits some. The sample records under 70,000 clones, about 90% being singletons. The sample's time point: peripheral blood 6 weeks after treatment start. The sample was PBMCs, taken around atezolizumab (anti-PD-L1) treatment. The origin of the receptors is a man aged 60 to 69 with urothelial cancer.

The chain couples TRBV5-1 to TRBJ2-7; TRBD2 matches at 7 bases. The CDR3 has 17 residues. After removal of 1 base from V and 2 bases from J, the junction contained 12 bases not matched to a gene. CDR1 SGHRS and CDR2 YFSETQ come from the germline V gene. The CDR3: CASSLSVGTGGAYEQYF. The CDR3 DNA reads as TGCGCCAGCAGCTTGTCGGTTGGGACGGGAGGAGCCTACGAGCAGTACTTC.

This chain's CDR3 is CASSPPGLAGLEQFF. For the CDR3, the DNA is TGTGCCAGTAGTCCACCGGGACTAGCGGGGCTTGAGCAGTTCTTC. The genes are TRBV19 and TRBJ2-1; 13 bases line up with TRBD2. J was trimmed by 9 bases and V by 5 bases; bases with no gene match: 7. From germline, CDR1 is LNHDA and CDR2 SQIVND (reference sequence). The CDR3 contains 15 residues. The full variable domain, completed using reference TRBV19 and TRBJ2-1, is DGGITQSPKYLFRKEGQNVTLSCEQNLNHDAMYWYRQDPGQGLRLIYYSQIVNDFQKGDIAEGYSVSREKKESFPLTVTSAQKNPTAFYLCASSPPGLAGLEQFFGPGTRLTVL.

J is TRBJ2-7 and V is TRBV28, with 10 bases that match TRBD2. V lost 6 bases, J lost 0 bases, and 2 bases stayed unmatched. The CDR3 covers 14 residues. CDR1 is MDHEN, CDR2 SYDVKM, per germline. In DNA, the CDR3 is TGTGCCAGCAGGGTAGCGGGAGGCTCCTACGAGCAGTACTTC. As protein: CASRVAGGSYEQYF.

The CDR3 DNA follows: TGTGCCAGCAGCCAAATGGCAACGGGTCTCGACATTCAGTACTTC. Protein sequence: CASSQMATGLDIQYF. The chain combines TRBV4-2 with TRBJ2-4; D call uncertain. The germline V and J ends were trimmed by 2 bases and 8 bases, with 16 bases remaining between them. Germline CDR1 reads LGHNA; CDR2 reads YNFKEQ. This CDR3 region has 15 residues.

V usage is TRBV28 and J usage is TRBJ2-1, with a possible D match to TRBD1 (6 bases). The CDR3 totals 16 residues. Trimming stripped 6 bases from V and 8 bases from J, with 23 bases between. The germline CDR1 and CDR2 sequences are MDHEN and SYDVKM. In DNA, the CDR3 is TGTGCCAGCAGCCGGACAGTTATCACCCTTATCCATGAGCAGTTCTTC. Residues: CASSRTVITLIHEQFF. Variable domain in full (rest from reference TRBV28 and TRBJ2-1): DVKVTQSSRYLVKRTGEKVFLECVQDMDHENMFWYRQDPGLGLRLIYFSYDVKMKEKGDIPEGYSVSREKKERFSLILESASTNQTSMYLCASSRTVITLIHEQFFGPGTRLTVL.

This rearrangement joins TRBV15 to TRBJ2-2; 9 bases match TRBD2. V was clipped by 5 bases and J by 3 bases; unmatched bases: 4. Per the germline V gene, CDR1 is LNHNV and CDR2 is YYDKDF (reference sequence). This CDR3 spans 15 amino acids. CDR3 coding DNA: TGTGCCACCAGCGAGGCGGGGGGGCACACCGGGGAGCTGTTTTTT. It specifies CATSEAGGHTGELFF.